Each of the 28 T cell receptor beta chains below was sequenced from the same sample in a study of blood T cell repertoires in COVID-19. Clones were read by immunoSEQ multiplex PCR, and TCRdb kept only the in-frame ones, dropping some. Here the sample spans about 26,000 clones, around 82% being singletons. The sample consisted of peripheral blood. The receptors here all came from a human donor in a cohort sampled during active COVID-19.

The chain joins TRBV19 to TRBJ1-1; D possibly corresponds to TRBD1 (5 bases). The CDR3 loop spans 15 amino acids. Germline V lookup: CDR1 LNHDA, CDR2 SQIVND (reference sequence). V dropped 3 bases and J dropped 4 bases, with 15 bases sitting between them. The CDR3 bases are TGTGCCAGTAGTATTTATCGGGGCGGGAGCACTGAAGCTTTCTTT. It encodes CASSIYRGGSTEAFF.

A single count supports this clone. The chain uses TRBV5-4 and TRBJ1-2; no reliable D call. The CDR3 loop spans 18 amino acids. Trimming took 0 bases from V and 2 from J, leaving 20 bases between them. The germline V gene encodes CDR1 SGHNT and CDR2 YYREEE (reference sequence). CDR3 sequence (DNA): TGTGCCAGCAGCTTGGGGATCGTTTTTGGGCAGCTCAACTATGGCTACACCTTC. As protein: CASSLGIVFGQLNYGYTF.

V gene TRBV5-1 combines with J gene TRBJ2-7; 8 bases match TRBD1. Trimming cost V 4 bases and J 0 bases; bases outside gene matches: 15. Germline V lookup: CDR1 SGHRS, CDR2 YFSETQ. The CDR3 length is 18 residues. The CDR3 DNA reads as TGCGCCAGCAGCCGAAACTACCTTACAGGGGGGAACTCCTACGAGCAGTACTTC. Encoded protein: CASSRNYLTGGNSYEQYF.

The CDR3 protein is CASSSPAGDSYGYTF. The CDR3 nucleotides read TGTGCCAGCAGTTCCCCGGCAGGGGATTCCTATGGCTACACCTTC. The J gene is TRBJ1-2, the V gene TRBV6-5; maybe TRBD1 (6 bases). CDR1 is MNHEY and CDR2 is SVGAGI in the germline V gene. The CDR3 is 15 residues long. V lost 4 bases and J lost 4, with 16 bases in between.

The chain joins TRBV28 to TRBJ2-7; D is possibly TRBD1 (6 bases). Trimming cost V 5 bases and J 0 bases, with 8 bases left between them. In germline, CDR1 is MDHEN, CDR2 SYDVKM. The CDR3 runs to 13 residues. CDR3 sequence (DNA): TGTGCCAGCAGTGGACAGCCCTCCTACGAGCAGTACTTC. Encoded protein: CASSGQPSYEQYF.

This sequence joins TRBV6-2 or TRBV6-3 and TRBJ2-3; 9 bases map to TRBD2. The J segment lost 4 bases and the V segment lost 4 bases, leaving 12 bases of the junction unmatched. Germline CDR1 reads MNHEY; CDR2 reads SVGEGT. The CDR3 has 17 amino acids. Here the CDR3 reads CASSSPLLPSGADTQYF. In nucleotides, the CDR3 is TGTGCCAGCAGTTCCCCATTGTTGCCTAGCGGGGCAGATACGCAGTATTTT.

The CDR3 reads CASSQEGQGRIRGLTF. The CDR3 coding sequence is TGCGCCAGCAGCCAGGAGGGACAGGGACGGATCCGTGGCCTGACTTTC. The V gene is TRBV4-3, the J gene TRBJ2-6, with 9 bases that match TRBD1. With 3 bases clipped from V and 15 bases from J, the junction kept 15 bases outside the gene matches. This CDR3 contains 16 residues. Germline V gene sequence: CDR1 LGHNA, CDR2 YSLEER.

This clone has a handful of counts. The chain combines TRBV7-9 with TRBJ2-1; the match to TRBD2 covers 9 bases. J lost 8 bases, V lost 1 base, and 9 bases had no gene match. From germline, CDR1 is SEHNR and CDR2 FQNEAQ (reference sequence). The CDR3 extends over 16 amino acids. This CDR3 is CASSLEDRGGADEQFF. The CDR3 DNA sequence: TGTGCCAGCAGCTTAGAGGACCGCGGGGGGGCGGATGAGCAGTTCTTC.

This chain links TRBV24-1 with TRBJ2-1; maybe TRBD2 (5 bases). Trimming removed 4 bases from V and 8 bases from J, with 11 bases in between. Germline V lookup: CDR1 KGHDR, CDR2 SFDVKD. The CDR3 sequence is 13 residues long. The CDR3 spells CATSDAGGHEQFF. CDR3 nucleotides: TGTGCCACCAGTGACGCTGGCGGGCATGAGCAGTTCTTC.

V gene TRBV7-3 combines with J gene TRBJ2-7; 10 nucleotides match TRBD2. After removal of 6 bases from V and 3 bases from J, the junction contained 5 bases not matched to a gene. There are 14 residues in the CDR3. CDR1 is SGHTA and CDR2 is FQGTGA in the germline V gene. The CDR3 nucleotides are TGTGCCAGCAGTGCAGCGGGGGGGAGCTACGAGCAGTACTTC. It is translated as CASSAAGGSYEQYF.

This clone appeared a single time. CDR3 in DNA: TGTGCCAGTAGTATGCGTTGGCAGGATCAAACTGGAAACACCATATATTTT. It codes for CASSMRWQDQTGNTIYF. This chain uses TRBV19 with TRBJ1-3; D remains ambiguous. V was shortened by 3 bases and J by 2 bases, with 17 bases between the two germline ends. The CDR3 length is 17 residues. CDR1 and CDR2 from the germline V gene are LNHDA and SQIVND (reference sequence).

CDR3 coding DNA: TGTGCCAGCAGCTTAGCCAACAATGAGCAGTTCTTC. This sequence encodes CASSLANNEQFF. The genes are TRBV11-3 and TRBJ2-1; no firm D call. CDR1 and CDR2 from the germline V gene are SGHNT and YENEEA. V was cut by 1 base and J by 5 bases, with 3 bases left in between. The CDR3 totals 12 residues.

The chain has TRBV27 and TRBJ1-3, with unresolved D. This CDR3 is 18 amino acids long. CDR1 is MNHEY and CDR2 is SMNVEV in the germline V gene (reference sequence). V was shortened by 0 bases and J by 0 bases, with 15 bases between the two germline ends. The CDR3 sequence is CASSLSAPDLSSGNTIYF. In nucleotides, the CDR3 is TGTGCCAGCAGTTTATCGGCCCCGGACTTATCCTCTGGAAACACCATATATTTT.

The chain is built from TRBV5-4 and TRBJ1-5, with D perhaps TRBD1 (6 bases). Germline V gene lookup returns CDR1 SGHNT and CDR2 YYREEE (reference sequence). The V and J ends lost 4 bases and 5 bases respectively, with 13 bases between them. This CDR3 has 14 residues. CDR3 sequence reads: CASSLQGGDQPQHF. CDR3 DNA: TGTGCCAGCAGCCTACAGGGTGGGGATCAGCCCCAGCATTTT.

In its sample, this clone was seen a few times. This chain connects TRBV6-2 or TRBV6-3 to TRBJ1-6, with a tentative D call TRBD1 (5 bases). Germline CDR1 and CDR2: MNHEY and SVGEGT. The CDR3 runs to 17 residues. Deletions cut 6 bases from V and 8 bases from J, with 23 bases between. The CDR3 sequence: CASSPRDRGLSHSPLHF. The CDR3 DNA is TGTGCCAGCAGCCCCCGAGATCGGGGACTTTCGCATTCACCCCTCCACTTT.

The rearrangement joins TRBV6-5 to TRBJ1-2; TRBD1 might be the D (6 bases). Germline V gene data show CDR1 as MNHEY and CDR2 as SVGAGI. Trimming took off 3 bases at V and 8 bases at J, with 13 bases between the two ends. The CDR3 covers 13 residues. The chain's CDR3 is CASSYTGGQGYTF. DNA for the CDR3: TGTGCCAGCAGTTATACGGGGGGCCAGGGCTACACCTTC.

The V gene is TRBV5-1, the J gene TRBJ2-4, with D maybe TRBD2 (5 bases). V gave up 4 bases and J gave up 1 base, with 15 bases separating them. CDR3 length: 16 residues. Germline-derived CDR1 and CDR2 are SGHRS and YFSETQ. CDR3 sequence: CASSPGLNTAKNIQYF. The CDR3 DNA follows: TGCGCCAGCAGCCCAGGACTCAACACTGCCAAAAACATTCAGTACTTC.

The gene calls are TRBV9 and TRBJ2-7; possible D gene TRBD2, 6 bases. The CDR3 covers 15 residues. Germline V gene sequence: CDR1 SGDLS, CDR2 YYNGEE. V lost 5 bases, J lost 1 base, and 16 bases lay in between. This chain's CDR3 is CASSPWGVQSYEQYF. DNA of the CDR3: TGTGCCAGCAGTCCTTGGGGGGTCCAGTCCTACGAGCAGTACTTC.

The rearrangement uses TRBV6-1 and TRBJ1-5, with a weak D call TRBD1 (5 bases). Germline CDR1 is MNHNS and CDR2 is SASEGT. V lost 1 base and J lost 9, with 16 bases in between. The CDR3 has 15 residues. The CDR3 reads CASSEVSSAQGPQHF. CDR3 coding DNA: TGTGCCAGCAGTGAAGTATCCAGTGCCCAGGGGCCCCAGCATTTT.

The chain has TRBV6-4 and TRBJ2-2; unclear D gene. The length of the CDR3 is 14 residues. With 4 bases removed from V and 1 base from J, the gap between germline ends came to 7 bases. Germline lookup yields CDR1 MRHNA and CDR2 SNTAGT. This CDR3 reads CASSAIQNTGELFF. DNA of the CDR3: TGTGCCAGCAGTGCGATACAGAACACCGGGGAGCTGTTTTTT.

This clone was counted a single time. The gene calls are TRBV18 and TRBJ2-3; D perhaps matches TRBD1 (6 bases). This CDR3 comprises 15 residues. The V end was cut by 3 bases, the J end by 0 bases, with 10 bases between. The germline V gene encodes CDR1 KGHSH and CDR2 LQKENI. DNA for the CDR3: TGTGCCAGCTCACCGCGGACAGCCAGCACAGATACGCAGTATTTT. This codes for CASSPRTASTDTQYF.

The chain couples TRBV10-3 to TRBJ1-3; D gene ambiguous. V was trimmed by 2 bases and J by 4 bases, leaving 18 bases between them. Germline V gene sequence: CDR1 ENHRY, CDR2 SYGVKD. This CDR3 has 17 amino acids. CDR3 in DNA: TGTGCCATCAGTGAGCGGGGATCCTTGCCTCTAGGAAACACCATATATTTT. This gives the protein CAISERGSLPLGNTIYF.

The genes are TRBV29-1 and TRBJ1-1; D perhaps matches TRBD1 (5 bases). Germline assignment: CDR1 SQVTM and CDR2 ANQGSEA. The CDR3 contains 14 residues. Trimming took off 2 bases at V and 3 bases at J, with 13 bases between the two ends. CDR3 in DNA: TGCAGCGTTGAACGGGGGGAAAAGGACACTGAAGCTTTCTTT. It specifies CSVERGEKDTEAFF.

The rearrangement joins TRBV25-1 to TRBJ1-2; TRBD1 matches at 8 bases. Germline CDR1 is MGHDK and CDR2 is SYGVNS. The ends lost 3 bases at V and 3 bases at J; junction bases unmatched: 6. This CDR3 is built from 15 residues. This CDR3 is CASSDVDRGDYGYTF. CDR3 coding DNA: TGTGCCAGCAGTGACGTCGACAGGGGAGACTATGGCTACACCTTC.

The V call is TRBV6-2 or TRBV6-3, the J call TRBJ2-2, with D perhaps TRBD2 (5 bases). The CDR3 consists of 13 residues. V shed 5 bases and J shed 13 bases, with 17 bases lying between them. The germline gives CDR1 MNHEY, CDR2 SVGEGT. In nucleotides, the CDR3 is TGTGCCAGCAGTGCGAATGACCGGGGATTGCTGTTTTTT. Protein product: CASSANDRGLLFF.

The V and J genes are TRBV6-6 and TRBJ2-6; D is uncertain. CDR1 and CDR2 (germline): MNHNY, SVGAGI (reference sequence). The V and J ends lost 2 bases and 0 bases respectively, with 8 bases between them. The CDR3 has 16 amino acids. Here the CDR3 reads CASSYPVVSGANVLTF. The CDR3 DNA reads as TGTGCCAGCAGTTACCCCGTAGTCTCTGGGGCCAACGTCCTGACTTTC.

CDR3: CASRPSLGAYGYTF. The CDR3 DNA follows: TGTGCCAGCAGGCCTTCCTTGGGGGCCTATGGCTACACCTTC. This chain uses TRBV6-5 with TRBJ1-2, with D possibly being TRBD1 (6 bases). V was clipped by 6 bases and J by 4 bases, with 15 bases between them. CDR3 size: 14 residues. Germline CDR1 and CDR2: MNHEY and SVGAGI.

The chain carries TRBV5-4 and TRBJ1-1, with D perhaps TRBD1 (6 bases). Trimming removed 0 bases from V and 6 bases from J, with 21 bases in between. In germline, CDR1 is SGHNT, CDR2 YYREEE (reference sequence). The CDR3 contains 17 residues. In DNA form, the CDR3 reads TGTGCCAGCAGCTTGGCTTCGGCAGGGGTTTTGAGCTCTGAAGCTTTCTTT. Amino acids: CASSLASAGVLSSEAFF.